These 5 T cell receptor beta chains originate from one sample sequenced in a study of cytomegalovirus exposure and HLA in healthy donors. Method: immunoSEQ multiplex PCR; TCRdb's copy keeps in-frame clones and lacks some. The sample contains 150,000 to 250,000 clones, around 80% of which appear only once. Sequencing used PBMCs. The receptors originated from a woman in her twenties or thirties in good health and CMV-seronegative.

This clone was seen once. The chain has TRBV6-1 and TRBJ2-7, with TRBD1 matching 10 bases. Germline values: CDR1 MNHNS, CDR2 SASEGT. V was clipped by 3 bases and J by 6 bases; unmatched bases: 8. This CDR3 has 15 amino acids. The CDR3 coding sequence is TGTGCCAGCAGTGAGCCGGGACAGGGGCTTGGCGAGCAGTACTTC. This gives the protein CASSEPGQGLGEQYF.

CDR3 nucleotides: TGTGCCAGCAGTCCCCTGGGACAGGGCTCCCTATATCAGCCCCAGCATTTT. It specifies CASSPLGQGSLYQPQHF. This sequence joins TRBV28 and TRBJ1-5; TRBD1 aligns across 9 bases. The CDR3 has 17 residues. V trimming: 5 bases; J trimming: 5 bases; junction bases outside the gene matches: 13. Germline V gene sequence: CDR1 MDHEN, CDR2 SYDVKM.

The chain recombines TRBV18 with TRBJ1-4, with D perhaps matching TRBD1 (5 bases). The CDR3 length is 15 residues. The ends were cut back, 3 bases at V and 5 bases at J, with 13 bases in the middle. Germline lookup yields CDR1 KGHSH and CDR2 LQKENI. The chain's CDR3 is CASSPSYRNNEKLFF. DNA of the CDR3: TGTGCCAGCTCACCCTCCTACAGGAACAATGAAAAACTGTTTTTT.

As to this clone: This same CDR3 is encoded by further DNA sequences in the sample. The chain carries TRBV2 and TRBJ1-5; TRBD1 agrees at 9 bases. CDR3 length: 13 residues. The J segment lost 4 bases and the V segment lost 6 bases, leaving 1 base of the junction unmatched. Germline V gene data show CDR1 as SNHLY and CDR2 as FYNNEI. The CDR3 nucleotides read TGTGCCAGCAGCGGGACAGGGAATCAGCCCCAGCATTTT. Protein product: CASSGTGNQPQHF.

The chain has TRBV5-1 and TRBJ2-2; weak D call: TRBD1 (6 bases). V lost 3 bases to trimming and J lost 4 bases, with 13 bases between them. CDR1 and CDR2 from the germline V gene are SGHRS and YFSETQ. The CDR3 is 15 residues long. The CDR3 here is CASSYAQGGTGELFF. DNA for the CDR3: TGCGCCAGCAGCTATGCACAGGGCGGCACCGGGGAGCTGTTTTTT.